This T cell receptor (beta chain) was profiled in a study of CD8 T cells in ankylosing spondylitis. This clonotype was counted only a few times. Antigen specificity is unknown. This CDR3 is built from 16 residues. Germline lookup yields CDR1 SGHTA and CDR2 FQGNSA. The trim removed 5 bases at V and 7 bases at J, leaving 14 bases unmatched. Using quantitative 5'-RACE with molecular barcodes, the authors made TCR beta libraries. MiXCR, applied by TCRdb to the 5' RACE reads, yields one record per CDR3 protein. Among roughly 250,000 distinct CDR3 sequences, roughly a tenth were seen once, and the ten largest hold 2.5% to 3%. Study-level results: Ankylosing spondylitis blood seemed to carry a telltale TCR beta motif made of several highly homologous variants. Disease-associated clones were reportedly significantly overrepresented in matched ankylosing spondylitis synovial fluid. As for the disease-linked clones, they showed a CD8+ phenotype and occurred at relatively low frequencies in peripheral blood.

The chain combines TRBV7-2 with TRBJ1-2; 9 bases map to TRBD1. This receptor was obtained from a male donor with ankylosing spondylitis or in good health (not recorded which). Material for sequencing was blood, either unsorted or a sorted T cell fraction (not recorded which). DNA of the CDR3: TGTGCCAGCAGCCAGGGGACAGGGAAGATTCTCTCTGGCTACACCTTC. It yields the protein CASSQGTGKILSGYTF.